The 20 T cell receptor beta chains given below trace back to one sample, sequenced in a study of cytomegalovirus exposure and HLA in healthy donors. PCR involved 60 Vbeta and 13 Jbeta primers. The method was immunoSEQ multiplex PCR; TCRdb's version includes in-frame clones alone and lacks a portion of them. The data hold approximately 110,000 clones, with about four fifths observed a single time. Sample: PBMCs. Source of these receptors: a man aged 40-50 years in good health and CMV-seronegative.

CDR3 DNA sequence: TGTGCCAGCAGCCAAAGACTAGCGGGGGATACCGGGGAGCTGTTTTTT. Its translation is CASSQRLAGDTGELFF. The chain uses TRBV7-6 and TRBJ2-2, with 12 bases that match TRBD2. The germline gives CDR1 SGHVS, CDR2 FNYEAQ. Trimming removed 5 bases from V and 5 bases from J; junction bases left unmatched: 6. CDR3 length equals 16 residues.

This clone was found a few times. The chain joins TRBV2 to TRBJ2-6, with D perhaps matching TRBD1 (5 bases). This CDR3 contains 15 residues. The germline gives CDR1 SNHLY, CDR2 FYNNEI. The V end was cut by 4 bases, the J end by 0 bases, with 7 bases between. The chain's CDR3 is CASSVGASGANVLTF. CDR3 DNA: TGTGCCAGCAGTGTTGGGGCCTCTGGGGCCAACGTCCTGACTTTC.

CDR3 residues: CASSESGEKNTGELFF. In DNA, the CDR3 is TGTGCCAGCAGTGAGTCAGGGGAAAAGAACACCGGGGAGCTGTTTTTT. The rearrangement links TRBV6-4 to TRBJ2-2; possibly TRBD1 for D (6 bases). Germline CDR1 is MRHNA and CDR2 is SNTAGT. The CDR3 runs to 16 residues. The V end was cut by 3 bases, the J end by 1 base, with 12 bases between.

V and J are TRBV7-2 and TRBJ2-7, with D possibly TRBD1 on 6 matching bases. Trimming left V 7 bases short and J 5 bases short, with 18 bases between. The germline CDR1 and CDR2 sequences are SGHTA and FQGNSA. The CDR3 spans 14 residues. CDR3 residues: CASKTDSLVHEQYF. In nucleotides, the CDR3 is TGTGCCAGCAAGACGGACAGTTTGGTCCACGAGCAGTACTTC.

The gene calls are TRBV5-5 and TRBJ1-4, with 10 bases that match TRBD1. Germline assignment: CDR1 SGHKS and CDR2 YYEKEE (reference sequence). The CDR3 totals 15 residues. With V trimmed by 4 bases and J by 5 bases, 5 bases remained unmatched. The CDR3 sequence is CASSTRDRGNEKLFF. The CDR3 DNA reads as TGTGCCAGCAGCACCCGGGACAGGGGCAATGAAAAACTGTTTTTT. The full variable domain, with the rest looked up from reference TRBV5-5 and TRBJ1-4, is DAGVTQSPTHLIKTRGQQVTLRCSPISGHKSVSWYQQVLGQGPQFIFQYYEKEERGRGNFPDRFSARQFPNYSSELNVNALLLGDSALYLCASSTRDRGNEKLFFGSGTQLSVL.

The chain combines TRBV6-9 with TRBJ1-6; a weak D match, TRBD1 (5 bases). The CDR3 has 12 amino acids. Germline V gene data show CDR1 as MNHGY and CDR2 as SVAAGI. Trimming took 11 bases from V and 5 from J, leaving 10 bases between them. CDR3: CAGRQHNSPLHF. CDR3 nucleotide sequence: TGTGCCGGACGACAGCATAATTCACCCCTCCACTTT.

This CDR3 is CASSRPGQGLSPYNSPLHF. The CDR3 nucleotides read TGTGCCAGCAGCCGACCAGGACAGGGGTTATCCCCCTATAATTCACCCCTCCACTTT. The V gene is TRBV7-2, the J gene TRBJ1-6; the match to TRBD1 covers 9 bases. CDR3 length: 19 amino acids. Germline loops: CDR1 SGHTA, CDR2 FQGNSA. The V gene end was trimmed by 5 bases and the J gene end by 2 bases; junction bases not matched to a gene: 13.

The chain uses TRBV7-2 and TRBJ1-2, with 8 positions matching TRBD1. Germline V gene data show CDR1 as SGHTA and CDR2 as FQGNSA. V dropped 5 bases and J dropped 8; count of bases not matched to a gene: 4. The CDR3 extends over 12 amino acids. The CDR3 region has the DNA TGTGCCAGCAGCCCCTACAGGGGGGGCTACACCTTC. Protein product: CASSPYRGGYTF.

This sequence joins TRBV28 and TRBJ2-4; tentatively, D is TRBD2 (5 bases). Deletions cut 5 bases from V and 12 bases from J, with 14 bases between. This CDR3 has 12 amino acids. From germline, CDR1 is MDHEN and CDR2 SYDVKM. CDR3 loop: CASSPGERSQYF. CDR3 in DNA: TGTGCCAGCAGTCCTGGGGAGAGGAGTCAGTACTTC.

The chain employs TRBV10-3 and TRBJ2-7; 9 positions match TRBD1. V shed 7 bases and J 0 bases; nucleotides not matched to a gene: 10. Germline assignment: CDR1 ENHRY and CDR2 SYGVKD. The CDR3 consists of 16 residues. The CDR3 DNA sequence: TGTGCCATCAATTTTCCGGGGACAGGGTTCTCCTACGAGCAGTACTTC. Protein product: CAINFPGTGFSYEQYF.

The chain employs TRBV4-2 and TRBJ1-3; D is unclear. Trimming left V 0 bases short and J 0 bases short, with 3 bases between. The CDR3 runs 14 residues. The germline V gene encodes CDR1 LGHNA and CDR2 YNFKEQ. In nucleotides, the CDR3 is TGTGCCAGCAGCCAAGACCACTCTGGAAACACCATATATTTT. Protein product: CASSQDHSGNTIYF.

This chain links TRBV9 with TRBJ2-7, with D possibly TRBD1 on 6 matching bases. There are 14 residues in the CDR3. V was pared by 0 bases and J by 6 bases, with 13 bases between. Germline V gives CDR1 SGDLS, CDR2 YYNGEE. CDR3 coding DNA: TGTGCCAGCAGCGTAGTCGGCAGGGGATCCGAGCAGTACTTC. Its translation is CASSVVGRGSEQYF.

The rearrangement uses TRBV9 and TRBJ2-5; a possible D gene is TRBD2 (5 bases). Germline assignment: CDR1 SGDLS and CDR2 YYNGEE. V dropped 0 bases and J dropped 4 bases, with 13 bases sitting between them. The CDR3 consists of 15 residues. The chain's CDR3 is CASSVDPRGRETQYF. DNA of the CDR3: TGTGCCAGCAGCGTAGACCCCCGGGGTCGAGAGACCCAGTACTTC.

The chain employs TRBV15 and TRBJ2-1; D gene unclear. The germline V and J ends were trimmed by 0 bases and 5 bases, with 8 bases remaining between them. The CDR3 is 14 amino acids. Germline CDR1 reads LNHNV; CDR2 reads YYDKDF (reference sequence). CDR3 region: CATSRDGWHNEQFF. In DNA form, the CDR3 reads TGTGCCACCAGCAGAGATGGCTGGCACAATGAGCAGTTCTTC.

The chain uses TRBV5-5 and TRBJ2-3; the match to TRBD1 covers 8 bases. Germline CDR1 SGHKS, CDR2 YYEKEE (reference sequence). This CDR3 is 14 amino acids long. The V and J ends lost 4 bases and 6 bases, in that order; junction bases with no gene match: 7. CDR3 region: CASSPKTGDDTQYF. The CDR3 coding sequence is TGTGCCAGCAGCCCAAAGACAGGGGACGATACGCAGTATTTT. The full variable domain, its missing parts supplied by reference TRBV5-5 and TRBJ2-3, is DAGVTQSPTHLIKTRGQQVTLRCSPISGHKSVSWYQQVLGQGPQFIFQYYEKEERGRGNFPDRFSARQFPNYSSELNVNALLLGDSALYLCASSPKTGDDTQYFGPGTRLTVL.

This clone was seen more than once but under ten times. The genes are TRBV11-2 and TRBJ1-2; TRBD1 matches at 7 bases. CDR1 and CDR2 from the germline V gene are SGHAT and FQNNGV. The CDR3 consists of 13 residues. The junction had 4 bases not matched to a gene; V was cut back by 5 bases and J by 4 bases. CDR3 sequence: CASSTGQSYGYTF. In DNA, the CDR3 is TGTGCCAGCAGCACGGGACAGAGCTATGGCTACACCTTC.

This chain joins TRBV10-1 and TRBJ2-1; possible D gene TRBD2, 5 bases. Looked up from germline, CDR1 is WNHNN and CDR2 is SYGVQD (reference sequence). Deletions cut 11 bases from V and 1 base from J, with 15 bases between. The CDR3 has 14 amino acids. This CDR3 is CAGNHWESYNEQFF. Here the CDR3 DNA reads TGCGCCGGAAACCATTGGGAGTCCTACAATGAGCAGTTCTTC.

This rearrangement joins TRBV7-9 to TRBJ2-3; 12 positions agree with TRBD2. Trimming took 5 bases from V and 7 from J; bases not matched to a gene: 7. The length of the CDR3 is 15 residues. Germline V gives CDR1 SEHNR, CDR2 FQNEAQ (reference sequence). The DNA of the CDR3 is TGTGCCAGCAGCCCGAGACTAGCGGGGGAGCATACGCAGTATTTT. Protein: CASSPRLAGEHTQYF.

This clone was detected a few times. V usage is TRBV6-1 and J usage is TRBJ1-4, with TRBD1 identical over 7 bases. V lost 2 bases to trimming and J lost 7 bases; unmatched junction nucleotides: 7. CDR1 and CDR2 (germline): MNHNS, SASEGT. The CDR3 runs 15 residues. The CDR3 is CASSESRTGGEKLFF. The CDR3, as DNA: TGTGCCAGCAGTGAAAGTAGGACAGGAGGTGAAAAACTGTTTTTT.

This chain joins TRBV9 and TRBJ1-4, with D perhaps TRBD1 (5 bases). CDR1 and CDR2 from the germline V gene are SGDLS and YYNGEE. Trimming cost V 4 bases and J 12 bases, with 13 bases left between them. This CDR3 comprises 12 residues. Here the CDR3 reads CASSQLGGELFF. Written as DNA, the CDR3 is TGTGCCAGCAGCCAACTAGGAGGGGAACTGTTTTTT.